Each of the 21 T cell receptor beta chains below was sequenced from the same sample in a study of shared clonotypes between healthy human individuals. It was CD45RO-negative cells, positively selected for CCR7, that made up naive CD8 cells, with terminally differentiated effector memory CD45RA+ cells excluded. TCRdb keeps only in-frame clones here, not all; method: immunoSEQ multiplex PCR. The sample records approximately 2,000,000 clones, 90% to 95% being singletons. Material for sequencing was naive CD8+ T cells from PBMCs. These receptors were obtained from a man aged 18-30 years in good health. Some clones in this sample may be carry-over from other donors' samples.

On this clone itself: The junction differs from germline at one of its ends, possibly a read error. V and J are TRBV11-2 and TRBJ2-2, with 7 bases identical to TRBD2. CDR1 and CDR2 from the germline V gene are SGHAT and FQNNGV. This CDR3 contains 16 residues. CDR3 sequence: CASSYRPGLRSGGLFF. The CDR3 nucleotides are TGTGCCAGCAGCTATCGACCGGGACTACGATCTGGGGGGCTGTTTTTT.

The chain combines TRBV28 with TRBJ2-1, with 7 bases aligning to TRBD1. V lost 6 bases and J lost 7; bases outside the gene matches: 6. The CDR3 has 13 residues. Germline loops: CDR1 MDHEN, CDR2 SYDVKM. The CDR3 is CASSLRDSNEQFF. Written as DNA, the CDR3 is TGTGCCAGCAGCCTCCGGGACAGTAATGAGCAGTTCTTC.

This sequence joins TRBV19 and TRBJ1-5; D perhaps matches TRBD1 (5 bases). V shed 5 bases and J shed 0 bases, with 8 bases lying between them. CDR1 is LNHDA and CDR2 is SQIVND in the germline V gene (reference sequence). The length of the CDR3 is 14 residues. CDR3 DNA: TGTGCCAGTAGTCACGACAGTAGCAATCAGCCCCAGCATTTT. Translating it yields CASSHDSSNQPQHF.

V is TRBV7-8 and J is TRBJ2-1; 8 bases are shared with TRBD2. V trimming: 0 bases; J trimming: 1 base; junction bases outside the gene matches: 5. CDR3 length: 17 residues. The germline V gene has CDR1 SGHVS and CDR2 FQNEAQ. The CDR3 coding sequence is TGTGCCAGCAGCTTAGCGTCTACGGGAGGGTCCTACAATGAGCAGTTCTTC. Amino acid sequence: CASSLASTGGSYNEQFF.

This clone occurred once. The chain carries TRBV6-1 and TRBJ1-2; 11 bases are shared with TRBD1. Trimming cost V 6 bases and J 13 bases; bases outside gene matches: 13. This CDR3 spans 14 amino acids. CDR1 and CDR2 (germline): MNHNS, SASEGT. CDR3 DNA: TGTGCCAGCAGCGACCTTTGGACAGGGGGCATTAGCACCTTC. It encodes CASSDLWTGGISTF.

This clone was seen a handful of times. The chain couples TRBV9 to TRBJ1-2; D gene uncertain. The CDR3 covers 15 residues. V was cut by 4 bases and J by 6 bases, with 19 bases left in between. Germline CDR1 reads SGDLS; CDR2 reads YYNGEE. The CDR3 here is CASSNLYLSQDGYTF. DNA of the CDR3: TGTGCCAGCAGCAACCTGTATCTCTCCCAGGATGGCTACACCTTC.

As regards this clone: Other DNA sequences from this sample encode an identical CDR3 as well. The J gene is TRBJ2-7, the V gene TRBV7-9, with D tentatively TRBD1 (6 bases). CDR3 length equals 12 residues. V was pared by 1 base and J by 7 bases, with 8 bases between. Germline CDR1 SEHNR, CDR2 FQNEAQ (reference sequence). CDR3 loop: CASSLGGREQYF. The CDR3 DNA is TGTGCCAGCAGCTTAGGGGGGCGAGAGCAGTACTTC.

This chain links TRBV5-5 with TRBJ1-1; D not resolved. This CDR3 comprises 14 residues. Trimming removed 0 bases at V and 1 base at J, with 7 bases between. CDR1 and CDR2 (germline): SGHKS, YYEKEE (reference sequence). This CDR3 is CASSLERWNTEAFF. The CDR3 DNA reads TGTGCCAGCAGCTTGGAGCGGTGGAACACTGAAGCTTTCTTT.

This chain connects TRBV4-1 to TRBJ2-1, with TRBD1 matching over 8 bases. V gave up 0 bases and J gave up 4 bases; unmatched junction bases: 2. From germline, CDR1 is MGHRA and CDR2 YSYEKL. This CDR3 contains 15 residues. CDR3 DNA: TGCGCCAGCAGCCAAGAGGGACAGGCGTACAATGAGCAGTTCTTC. It translates to CASSQEGQAYNEQFF.

The genes are TRBV15 and TRBJ2-1; the match to TRBD2 covers 9 bases. V dropped 5 bases and J dropped 6; count of bases not matched to a gene: 5. The CDR3 length is 14 residues. Germline lookup yields CDR1 LNHNV and CDR2 YYDKDF (reference sequence). The CDR3 region is CATSASGNRNEQFF. CDR3 coding DNA: TGTGCCACCAGCGCTAGCGGGAATCGCAATGAGCAGTTCTTC.

This clone was observed a handful of times. This chain connects TRBV28 to TRBJ1-1; D is possibly TRBD1 (5 bases). The CDR3 spans 17 residues. Trimming stripped 4 bases from V and 0 bases from J, with 18 bases between. CDR1 is MDHEN, CDR2 SYDVKM, per germline. CDR3 sequence (DNA): TGTGCCAGCAGTTCTCCACTAGGGGATTCCATGAACACTGAAGCTTTCTTT. Protein product: CASSSPLGDSMNTEAFF.

The gene calls are TRBV7-3 and TRBJ2-1; TRBD1 matches at 10 bases. Germline V gene data show CDR1 as SGHTA and CDR2 as FQGTGA. Trimming at V came to 1 base and at J to 3 bases, leaving 3 bases not matched to a gene. This CDR3 region has 16 residues. CDR3 amino acids: CASSLKGTGVYNEQFF. The CDR3 region has the DNA TGTGCCAGCAGCTTAAAGGGGACAGGGGTCTACAATGAGCAGTTCTTC.

CDR3 nucleotide sequence: TGTGCCAGCAGCCCGGGACTAGCGGGAGAGACGCACACCTACGAGCAGTACTTC. Protein sequence: CASSPGLAGETHTYEQYF. The genes are TRBV7-3 and TRBJ2-7; TRBD2 aligns across 14 bases. The V segment lost 5 bases and the J segment 2 bases; nucleotides outside the gene matches: 11. Germline CDR1 SGHTA, CDR2 FQGTGA. This CDR3 has 18 amino acids.

This sequence joins TRBV15 and TRBJ2-2; D may be TRBD1 or TRBD2 (6 bases each). Trimming removed 2 bases from V and 6 bases from J, with 16 bases in between. The CDR3 has 16 residues. Germline CDR1 and CDR2: LNHNV and YYDKDF (reference sequence). CDR3 sequence reads: CATSRPRFGGPGELFF. The CDR3 DNA follows: TGTGCCACCAGCAGACCCCGTTTCGGGGGCCCCGGGGAGCTGTTTTTT.

This rearrangement joins TRBV4-1 to TRBJ2-7, with D possibly matching TRBD1 (6 bases). Trimming shortened V by 0 bases and J by 7 bases, and 13 bases separated the two germline ends. This CDR3 has 14 residues. The germline gives CDR1 MGHRA, CDR2 YSYEKL. Here the CDR3 reads CASSQDRRGWEQYF. The CDR3 coding sequence is TGCGCCAGCAGCCAAGATCGTAGGGGGTGGGAGCAGTACTTC.

The chain uses TRBV14 and TRBJ1-1; D is uncertain. Trimming shortened V by 0 bases and J by 8 bases, and 19 bases separated the two germline ends. Germline loops: CDR1 SGHDN, CDR2 FVKESK. CDR3 length equals 16 residues. The CDR3 DNA reads as TGTGCCAGCAGCCAAGAAATGGGAAGGTACCTGAACGAAGCTTTCTTT. This encodes CASSQEMGRYLNEAFF. The whole variable domain, remainder taken from reference TRBV14 and TRBJ1-1, is EAGVTQFPSHSVIEKGQTVTLRCDPISGHDNLYWYRRVMGKEIKFLLHFVKESKQDESGMPNNRFLAERTGGTYSTLKVQPAELEDSGVYFCASSQEMGRYLNEAFFGQGTRLTVV.

V and J are TRBV25-1 and TRBJ2-7; no clear D. Trimming stripped 3 bases from V and 4 bases from J, with 22 bases between. CDR3 length: 17 amino acids. CDR1 is MGHDK, CDR2 SYGVNS, per germline. The CDR3 region has the DNA TGTGCCAGCAGTGACCCAGCCGGAGCCGTAGATGGATACGAGCAGTACTTC. It translates to CASSDPAGAVDGYEQYF.

The rearrangement links TRBV9 to TRBJ2-7, with 8 bases lining up with TRBD1. The germline gives CDR1 SGDLS, CDR2 YYNGEE. The CDR3 totals 16 residues. V was pared by 3 bases and J by 3 bases, with 11 bases of the junction left unmatched. CDR3 amino acids: CASSATTGARYYEQYF. CDR3 nucleotides: TGTGCCAGCAGCGCAACGACAGGGGCCCGGTACTACGAGCAGTACTTC.

The chain recombines TRBV28 with TRBJ2-3, with a weak D call TRBD2 (6 bases). Per germline, CDR1 MDHEN and CDR2 SYDVKM. This CDR3 region has 14 residues. Trimming stripped 5 bases from V and 5 bases from J, with 14 bases between. The CDR3 bases are TGTGCCAGCAGTCCGACCGCCGGGGGAGATACGCAGTATTTT. Translating gives CASSPTAGGDTQYF.

V gene TRBV6-5 combines with J gene TRBJ1-2; 10 bases map to TRBD1. Unmatched junction bases numbered 9, after V lost 5 bases and J lost 12 bases. Per germline, CDR1 MNHEY and CDR2 SVGAGI. CDR3 length equals 13 residues. The DNA for the CDR3 is TGTGCCAGCAGTCTCGGCGGGACAGGGGACAACACCTTC. As protein: CASSLGGTGDNTF.

The chain couples TRBV6-6 to TRBJ2-3; D remains unclear. Germline V gene lookup returns CDR1 MNHNY and CDR2 SVGAGI (reference sequence). With 1 base removed from V and 0 bases from J, the gap between germline ends came to 11 bases. The CDR3 consists of 16 residues. The CDR3: CASSYLVAVSTDTQYF. CDR3 in DNA: TGTGCCAGCAGTTACTTAGTAGCAGTAAGCACAGATACGCAGTATTTT.